The subject of this entry is one T cell receptor beta chain. Germline assignment: CDR1 KGHSH and CDR2 LQKENI. This CDR3 has 19 amino acids. Trimming at V came to 3 bases and at J to 0 bases, leaving 14 bases not matched to a gene. In the authors' methods: It was from reference gene primer amplification that nucleated cell counts were estimated. Data came from immunoSEQ multiplex PCR; TCRdb stores just in-frame clones and leaves some out. V, J and clone size derive from that table, while D and trimming were established from the DNA sequence. The repertoire holds over 600,000 clones, with 70% to 90% as singletons. These data are taken from a study of blood T cell repertoires in COVID-19. Study summary: Sites across the United States, Italy and Spain contributed samples from acute and convalescent COVID-19. The cDNA or gDNA used as material had been derived from T cells, B-cell-depleted T cells, or PBMCs.

The chain uses TRBV18 and TRBJ1-3, with 7 bases lining up with TRBD1. The TCR originated in a young woman with acute or convalescent COVID-19. Sequences were obtained from peripheral blood. The CDR3 sequence: CASSPWDSRIDYSGNTIYF. Written as DNA, the CDR3 is TGTGCCAGCTCACCTTGGGACAGCCGTATTGACTACTCTGGAAACACCATATATTTT.